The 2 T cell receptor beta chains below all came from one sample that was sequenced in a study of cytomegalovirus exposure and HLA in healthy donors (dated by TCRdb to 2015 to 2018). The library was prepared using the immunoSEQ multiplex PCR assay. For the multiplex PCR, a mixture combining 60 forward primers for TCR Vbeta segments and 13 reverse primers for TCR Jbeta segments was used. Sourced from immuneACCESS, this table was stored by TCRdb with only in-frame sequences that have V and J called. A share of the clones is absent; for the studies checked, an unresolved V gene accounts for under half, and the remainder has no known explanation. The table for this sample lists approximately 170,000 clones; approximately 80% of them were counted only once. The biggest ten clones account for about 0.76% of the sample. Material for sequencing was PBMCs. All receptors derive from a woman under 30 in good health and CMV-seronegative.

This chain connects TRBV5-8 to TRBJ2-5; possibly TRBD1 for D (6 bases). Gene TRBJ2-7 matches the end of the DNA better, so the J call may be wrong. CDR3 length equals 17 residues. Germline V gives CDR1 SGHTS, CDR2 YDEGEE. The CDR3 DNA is TGTGCCAGCAGCTTGGAGACCGGGACACCCTCATGGTACGAGCAGTACTTC. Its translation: CASSLETGTPSWYEQYF.

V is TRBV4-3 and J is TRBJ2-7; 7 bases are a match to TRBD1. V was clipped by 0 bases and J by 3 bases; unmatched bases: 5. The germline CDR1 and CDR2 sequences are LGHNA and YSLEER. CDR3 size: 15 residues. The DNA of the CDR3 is TGCGCCAGCAGCCAAGAATTGACAGGGCTCTACGAGCAGTACTTC. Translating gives CASSQELTGLYEQYF.